Sequencing of this T cell receptor beta chain was carried out in a study of blood T cell repertoires in COVID-19. Across the study: Whether acute or convalescent, the COVID-19 samples came from the United States, Italy and Spain. The cDNA or gDNA used as material had been derived from T cells, B-cell-depleted T cells, or PBMCs.

This CDR3 has 15 residues. Per germline, CDR1 MGHRA and CDR2 YSYEKL. V was trimmed by 0 bases and J by 1 base, leaving 9 bases between them. The method was immunoSEQ multiplex PCR; TCRdb's version includes in-frame clones alone and lacks a portion of them. Found here are 370,000 or so clones, 70% to 90% of them singletons; the top ten hold approximately 1.2%. Self-reported history from a screening survey and questionnaire set each donor's cohort. Sample: PBMCs or T cells enriched from blood (not recorded which). The TCR was taken from a man aged 25 to 40 who had recovered from COVID-19. The chain is built from TRBV4-1 and TRBJ2-5, with D perhaps matching TRBD1 (6 bases). CDR3 DNA sequence: TGCGCCAGCAGCCAAGACCAGGGGCTCCAAGAGACCCAGTACTTC. Translation: CASSQDQGLQETQYF.